A few counts support the clone carrying this TCR beta chain. In the original processing: Amplifying reference gene primers gave estimates of nucleated cell counts. The assay was immunoSEQ multiplex PCR, and TCRdb's table has in-frame clones only and misses some. V and J calls and clone size are those listed in that table; D and trimming were worked out from the DNA. The sample holds under 100,000 clones, roughly 80% seen once. The entry originates in a study of blood T cell repertoires in COVID-19. Study background: Sources were T cells, B-cell-depleted T cells, or PBMCs; the material itself was cDNA or gDNA.

Trimming took 6 bases from V and 0 from J, leaving 11 bases between them. The CDR3 is 14 amino acids. Looked up from germline, CDR1 is MNHEY and CDR2 is SVGAGI. This sequence originates from a man older than 75 with active or convalescent COVID-19. V and J are TRBV6-5 and TRBJ1-1; D perhaps matches TRBD1 (6 bases). The specimen was peripheral blood. The CDR3 protein is CASSNGQLNTEAFF. The CDR3 DNA reads TGTGCCAGCAGCAACGGACAGTTGAACACTGAAGCTTTCTTT.